One sample yielded the 13 T cell receptor beta chains listed below, sequenced in a study of low-dose radiotherapy and immunotherapy resistance in tumors. Time point here: before trial treatment. First-strand cDNA relied on TRAV- and TRBV-specific primers spanning alpha and beta chains. With a V-primer adapter and a constant-region primer, TCRs were amplified for about 20 PCR cycles. MiXCR was run by TCRdb on the reads, yielding one entry per CDR3 protein. The sample lists tens of thousands of distinct CDR3 sequences; less than 35% were seen once. The sequencing here drew on PBMCs, taken before treatment. The source of these receptors is a female donor with ovarian cancer.

The genes are TRBV28 and TRBJ2-7, with TRBD1 identical over 7 bases. With V trimmed by 3 bases and J by 1 base, 6 bases remained unmatched. Germline-derived CDR1 and CDR2 are MDHEN and SYDVKM. This CDR3 is built from 15 residues. This CDR3 reads CASSLPGGLSYEQYF. The CDR3 bases are TGTGCCAGCAGTTTGCCAGGGGGTCTGTCCTACGAGCAGTACTTC.

The table lists this clonotype with many counts. CDR3 in amino acids: CSARITDTQYF. CDR3 bases: TGCAGTGCTCGAATCACAGATACGCAGTATTTT. The chain uses TRBV20-1 and TRBJ2-3, with no clear D. With 5 bases removed from V and 2 bases from J, the gap between germline ends came to 5 bases. Germline CDR1 reads DFQATT; CDR2 reads SNEGSKA (reference sequence). CDR3 length equals 11 residues.

In this sample, this clonotype turned up many times. The J gene is TRBJ1-5, the V gene TRBV4-1, with D possibly TRBD1 on 5 matching bases. The CDR3 runs 14 residues. Germline assignment: CDR1 MGHRA and CDR2 YSYEKL. Trimming left V 0 bases short and J 5 bases short, with 8 bases between. CDR3 sequence reads: CASSQEGPYQPQHF. The CDR3 bases are TGCGCCAGCAGCCAAGAGGGACCCTATCAGCCCCAGCATTTT.

This clonotype was detected many times. This sequence joins TRBV19 and TRBJ1-1; 11 bases align to TRBD1. The CDR3 sequence is 14 residues long. CDR1 and CDR2 from the germline V gene are LNHDA and SQIVND (reference sequence). V shed 7 bases and J 8 bases; nucleotides not matched to a gene: 9. The CDR3 loop reads CASTKGQGASEAFF. In DNA, the CDR3 is TGTGCCAGTACTAAAGGACAGGGGGCTTCAGAAGCTTTCTTT.

The chain employs TRBV27 and TRBJ2-7; 8 bases are a match to TRBD1. CDR1 is MNHEY and CDR2 is SMNVEV in the germline V gene (reference sequence). This CDR3 is 15 amino acids long. J lost 5 bases, V lost 5 bases, and 11 bases had no gene match. The DNA for the CDR3 is TGTGCCAGCAGTCCCCGACAGGGGATATTACACGAGCAGTACTTC. Its translation is CASSPRQGILHEQYF.

This clonotype was seen more than once but under ten times. This chain joins TRBV6-5 and TRBJ2-5; 8 positions agree with TRBD1. With 4 bases clipped from V and 0 bases from J, the junction kept 1 base outside the gene matches. This CDR3 spans 14 amino acids. Looked up from germline, CDR1 is MNHEY and CDR2 is SVGAGI. CDR3 protein: CASSWGQDQETQYF. The CDR3 coding sequence is TGTGCCAGCAGTTGGGGACAGGACCAAGAGACCCAGTACTTC.

This CDR3 reads CASTGSPPLSYEQYF. The CDR3 region has the DNA TGTGCCAGCACCGGAAGCCCACCGCTCTCCTACGAGCAGTACTTC. The chain has TRBV28 and TRBJ2-7; D gene uncertain. V shed 7 bases and J shed 0 bases, with 16 bases lying between them. Germline assignment: CDR1 MDHEN and CDR2 SYDVKM. There are 15 residues in the CDR3.

There are many counts of this clonotype. The gene calls are TRBV28 and TRBJ2-3, with D unclear. CDR1 MDHEN and CDR2 SYDVKM come from the germline V gene. The ends were cut back, 5 bases at V and 6 bases at J, with 15 bases in the middle. The CDR3 loop spans 14 amino acids. Here the CDR3 reads CASSPYPLKDTQYF. In DNA, the CDR3 is TGTGCCAGCAGTCCGTACCCGTTAAAGGATACGCAGTATTTT. The full variable domain, completed using reference TRBV28 and TRBJ2-3, is DVKVTQSSRYLVKRTGEKVFLECVQDMDHENMFWYRQDPGLGLRLIYFSYDVKMKEKGDIPEGYSVSREKKERFSLILESASTNQTSMYLCASSPYPLKDTQYFGPGTRLTVL.

Regarding this clonotype: Just one base apart from a much larger clone, this may be a read error. The gene calls are TRBV7-6 and TRBJ2-7; 8 bases fit TRBD1. CDR3 length: 14 amino acids. Germline CDR1 and CDR2: SGHVS and FNYEAQ. CDR3 coding DNA: TGTGCCATCAGCTTAAGGACAGGGTCCTACGAGCAGTACTTC. It translates to CAISLRTGSYEQYF.

This clonotype occurred many times. The chain employs TRBV25-1 and TRBJ2-7; 15 bases agree with TRBD2. CDR3 length equals 19 residues. Germline V gene data show CDR1 as MGHDK and CDR2 as SYGVNS. V trimming: 4 bases; J trimming: 2 bases; junction bases outside the gene matches: 12. CDR3 DNA: TGTGCCAGCAGTGTAGAGTATCCGGGACTAGCGGGAGGAACCTACGAGCAGTACTTC. It translates to CASSVEYPGLAGGTYEQYF.

The V gene is TRBV12-3 or TRBV12-4, the J gene TRBJ1-5; 8 bases fit TRBD1. V lost 6 bases to trimming and J lost 4 bases; unmatched junction nucleotides: 5. This CDR3 spans 14 amino acids. CDR3: CASRPDRGNQPQHF. CDR3 in DNA: TGTGCCAGCAGGCCCGACAGGGGAAATCAGCCCCAGCATTTT.

This chain links TRBV18 with TRBJ2-1; TRBD1 might be the D (6 bases). Between the trimmed V and J ends, which lost 3 bases and 7 bases, there was a span of 13 bases. Germline loops: CDR1 KGHSH, CDR2 LQKENI. The CDR3 is 14 residues long. The CDR3 DNA reads TGTGCCAGCTCACCCGACAGGACCAATAATGAGCAGTTCTTC. This codes for CASSPDRTNNEQFF.

This clonotype was recorded at least ten times. V usage is TRBV5-1 and J usage is TRBJ2-3; 10 bases agree with TRBD2. The CDR3 runs 14 residues. Germline CDR1 SGHRS, CDR2 YFSETQ. V was pared by 6 bases and J by 4 bases, with 5 bases of the junction left unmatched. CDR3 bases: TGCGCCAGCACCACTAGCGGGACACCAGATACGCAGTATTTT. It is translated as CASTTSGTPDTQYF.